These T cell receptor beta chains were read from a single sample in a study of T cell repertoires in cytomegalovirus infection. A single record per CDR3 protein comes from TCRdb applying MiXCR to the reads. Seen here are 750,000 to 950,000 distinct CDR3 sequences, about 27% observed once, and the top ten hold 13%. Their antigens are not known. Source: cultured CD8+ T cells from PBMCs, taken from culture after CMV antigen stimulation. The receptors were sampled from a human donor in good health (CMV status not recorded). Some clones in this sample may be carry-over from other donors' samples. Each CDR3 is given with its conserved first and last residue. The D gene is left open where the match is weak. Only some rows state a clone size, as once, few, many or a class for expanded clones.

>-|TRBV7-9|TRBJ2-1|-
TGTGCCAGCAGCTCCCCGGAAACAGCATACAATGAGCAGTTCTTC
CASSSPETAYNEQFF
>-|TRBV27|TRBJ1-6|-
TGTGCCAGCAGAAAGACAGAGTATAATTCACCCCTCCACTTT
CASRKTEYNSPLHF
>-|TRBV25-1|TRBJ2-5|TRBD1
TGTGCCAGCAGTGGAATGGGAAGGGGGCGCGGAGCCCAGTACTTC
CASSGMGRGRGAQYF
>many|TRBV5-5|TRBJ1-5|TRBD1
TGTGCCAGCAGCTTGGGACAGGGGGCTAGTCAGCCCCAGCATTTT
CASSLGQGASQPQHF
>few|TRBV20-1|TRBJ2-2|-
TGCAGTGCTAGAGATCTGACTAGAGATACCGGGGAGCTGTTTTTT
CSARDLTRDTGELFF
>many|TRBV9|TRBJ2-3|TRBD1
TGTGCCAGCAGCGGCCGCCGGGACAGGGGGTCTCTAGCGGGGTCTGATACGCAGTATTTT
CASSGRRDRGSLAGSDTQYF
>few|TRBV27|TRBJ1-1|-
TGTGCCAGCAGTCTTACATGGTCAGGTAGGACTGAAGCTTTCTTT
CASSLTWSGRTEAFF
>-|TRBV7-6|TRBJ1-2|TRBD1
TGTGCCAGCAGCTTAACCAGACAGGGCGAACGTGGCTACACCTTC
CASSLTRQGERGYTF
>-|TRBV9|TRBJ1-2|TRBD1
TGTGCCAGCAGCGTAGGGGACAGGGCTTCTAACTATGGCTACACCTTC
CASSVGDRASNYGYTF
>-|TRBV10-3|TRBJ2-5|-
TGTGCCATCAGGGTTACGATCCAAGAGACCCAGTACTTC
CAIRVTIQETQYF
>once|TRBV27|TRBJ1-6|-
TGTGCCAGCAGTGCCCCTTTGTCCTATAATTCACCCCTCCACTTT
CASSAPLSYNSPLHF
>few|TRBV15|TRBJ2-1|-
TGTGCCACCACCTCAAGGGGGGGGTCCTACAATGAGCAGTTCTTC
CATTSRGGSYNEQFF
>many|TRBV7-6|TRBJ1-1|-
TGTGCCAGCAGTCTTCTAGGGGGGACAACGAACACTGAAGCTTTCTTT
CASSLLGGTTNTEAFF
>-|TRBV27|TRBJ2-1|-
TGTGCCAGCAGTTTATCCACGGACTGGCGAAGGCCCAATGAGCAGTTCTTC
CASSLSTDWRRPNEQFF
>-|TRBV7-3|TRBJ1-1|TRBD1
TGTGCCAGCAGCTCCAGACAGGGGGAGGGCACTGAAGCTTTCTTT
CASSSRQGEGTEAFF
>-|TRBV5-1|TRBJ2-7|-
TGCGCCAGCAGCTACAATGTCCAGGGGGGATACGAGCAGTACTTC
CASSYNVQGGYEQYF
>-|TRBV9|TRBJ2-1|TRBD2
TGTGCCAGCAGCGTCTCTAGCGGGGGGTTGGATGAGCAGTTCTTC
CASSVSSGGLDEQFF
>many|TRBV7-6|TRBJ2-2|-
TGTGCCAGCAGTGCCCCTTATGTCCGGGCCGGGGAGCTGTTTTTT
CASSAPYVRAGELFF
>-|TRBV27|TRBJ2-5|-
TGTGCCAGCAGTTATGGGGTTGGGCGGCAAGAGACCCAGTACTTC
CASSYGVGRQETQYF
>-|TRBV19|TRBJ1-5|-
TGTGCCAGTAGTCCCCAACCTTATAGCAATCAGCCCCAGCATTTT
CASSPQPYSNQPQHF
>-|TRBV6-1|TRBJ2-7|TRBD2
TGTACCAGCAGTGAAGCGGGGACGGATAGATTACGTCCCTACGAGCAGTACTTC
CTSSEAGTDRLRPYEQYF
>few|TRBV7-9|TRBJ1-2|-
TGTGCCAGCAGCTTAAACGTCGCGGGGGGGAGGTATGGCTACACCTTC
CASSLNVAGGRYGYTF
>few|TRBV12-3/TRBV12-4|TRBJ1-4|-
TGTGCCAGCAGTTACTCTCAAGGGGCAGGGAATGAAAAACTGTTTTTT
CASSYSQGAGNEKLFF
>few|TRBV12-3/TRBV12-4|TRBJ2-3|-
TGTGCCAGCACCGCTTTGGAAGGAGATACGCAGTATTTT
CASTALEGDTQYF
>-|TRBV20-1|TRBJ1-1|-
TGCAGTGCTAGAGAGGCCGGGAAGCCTGAAGCTTTCTTT
CSAREAGKPEAFF
>-|TRBV6-6|TRBJ2-3|-
TGTGCCAGCAGTTACACGAAAGATACGCAGTATTTT
CASSYTKDTQYF
>-|TRBV19|TRBJ1-5|-
TGTGCCACCAGAGACGGTAGCAATCAGCCCCAGCATTTT
CATRDGSNQPQHF
>many|TRBV7-2|TRBJ2-4|-
TGTGCCAGCAGCTTACGGACAGCCTTAGCCAAAAACATTCAGTACTTC
CASSLRTALAKNIQYF
>few|TRBV5-6|TRBJ1-2|-
TGTGCCAGCAGCGGTTTACCCGAAGGAGGCTATGGCTACACCTTC
CASSGLPEGGYGYTF
>-|TRBV19|TRBJ1-1|-
TGTGCCAGTCGACTGGAGGGGTGGAACACTGAAGCTTTCTTT
CASRLEGWNTEAFF
>-|TRBV5-4|TRBJ2-7|-
TGTGCCAGCAGCCCCAGAGACCAGGGGTACTACGAGCAGTACTTC
CASSPRDQGYYEQYF
>-|TRBV11-1|TRBJ2-1|-
TGTGCCAGCAGCTTGAACTCGAAGCTTTACAATGAGCAGTTCTTC
CASSLNSKLYNEQFF
>-|TRBV4-1|TRBJ1-6|-
TGCGCCAGCAGCCAAGACGGTAGAGGGTCACCCCTCCACTTT
CASSQDGRGSPLHF
>few|TRBV7-9|TRBJ2-1|-
TGTGCCAGCAGCTTGGGGGGGGCAGGGGGCCTAACTCCGTTCTTC
CASSLGGAGGLTPFF
>many|TRBV7-8|TRBJ2-2|-
TGTGCCAGCAGCTTTAAAGGGGGAGGGGGCGCCGGGGAGCTGTTTTTT
CASSFKGGGGAGELFF
>-|TRBV4-1|TRBJ2-1|-
TGTGCCAGCAGCCAAGATTTCCTTCGCAGAGCGGGCAATGAGCAGTTCTTC
CASSQDFLRRAGNEQFF
>many|TRBV7-6|TRBJ2-1|-
TGTGCCAGCAGCTTAGCCGAGACAGGTAGCAATGAGCAGTTCTTC
CASSLAETGSNEQFF
>-|TRBV7-9|TRBJ1-1|-
TGTGCCAGCAGCCGCACCCCTATCACTGAAGCTTTCTTT
CASSRTPITEAFF
>-|TRBV2|TRBJ2-6|TRBD1
TGTGCCAGCAGTCAAGAGACAGGGGGCGCAACTGGGGCCAACGTCCTGACTTTC
CASSQETGGATGANVLTF
>-|TRBV2|TRBJ1-5|-
TGTGCCAGCAGTGGTGAGGGGATTAGCAATCAGCCCCAGCATTTT
CASSGEGISNQPQHF
>-|TRBV2|TRBJ2-2|-
TGTGCCAGCAGTGAAGACAGACAGCCAGCCGGGGAGCTGTTTTTT
CASSEDRQPAGELFF
>many|TRBV7-6|TRBJ1-1|TRBD1
TGTGCCAGCAGCTTAGGGGCGACAGGGGTGACTGAAGCTTTCTTT
CASSLGATGVTEAFF
>-|TRBV4-2|TRBJ1-3|-
TGTGCCAGCAGCCAAGACCCAGGGGCCCCTGGAAACACCATATATTTT
CASSQDPGAPGNTIYF
>-|TRBV19|TRBJ2-3|-
TGTGCCAGTAGTACCTTGGAAACCTCCACAGATACGCAGTATTTT
CASSTLETSTDTQYF
>-|TRBV19|TRBJ1-2|TRBD1
TGTGCCAGTAATCAGGGGGCCACCGGGACGAACTATGTCTACACCTTC
CASNQGATGTNYVYTF
>-|TRBV7-6|TRBJ2-2|TRBD1
TGTGCCAGCAGCTTAGGACAGGGGGTGATCGGGGAGCTGTTTTTT
CASSLGQGVIGELFF
>-|TRBV5-8|TRBJ2-1|-
TGTGCCAGCAGCTTGATTGAGGATTACAATGAGCAGTTCTTC
CASSLIEDYNEQFF
>few|TRBV9|TRBJ2-1|-
TGTGCCAGCAGCGTATCGGGCGAGCAGTTCTTC
CASSVSGEQFF
>-|TRBV27|TRBJ1-5|-
TGTGCCAGCAGTCCTGGGACGGCGTGGATGCCCCAGCATTTT
CASSPGTAWMPQHF
>-|TRBV28|TRBJ2-1|-
TGTGCCAGCAGTTTTAGCAGAGGGCAAAACTACAATGAGCAGTTCTTC
CASSFSRGQNYNEQFF
>-|TRBV11-2|TRBJ2-7|-
TGTGCCAGCAGCTTAGATTTACAGATCTACGAGCAGTACTTC
CASSLDLQIYEQYF
>-|TRBV6-5|TRBJ2-5|TRBD2
TGTGCCAGCAGACTCTCGGGGGGGTGGGAGACCCAGTACTTC
CASRLSGGWETQYF
>-|TRBV6-6|TRBJ2-6|-
TGTGCCAGCAGTTTGGATCCCACTGGGGCCAACGTCCTGACTTTC
CASSLDPTGANVLTF
>few|TRBV7-8|TRBJ1-5|TRBD1
TGTGCCAGCAGGAGCGGGACAGGGCCGAATCAGCCCCAGCATTTT
CASRSGTGPNQPQHF